The 18 T cell receptor beta chains given below trace back to one sample, sequenced in a study of blood T cell repertoires in COVID-19. Sequenced by immunoSEQ multiplex PCR; TCRdb stores in-frame clones only, minus some. Among roughly 75,000 clones listed, about 86% were seen once. The sequenced sample consisted of peripheral blood. These TCRs come from a man older than 75 in a cohort sampled during active COVID-19.

The rearrangement uses TRBV10-3 and TRBJ1-1; D unclear. The V and J ends lost 0 bases and 0 bases respectively, with 5 bases between them. Germline CDR1 ENHRY, CDR2 SYGVKD. This CDR3 region has 14 residues. The CDR3 sequence is CAISESQVNTEAFF. CDR3 coding DNA: TGTGCCATCAGTGAGTCTCAGGTGAACACTGAAGCTTTCTTT.

CDR3: CASSQRDNYNEQFF. CDR3 nucleotide sequence: TGTGCCAGCAGCCAAAGGGACAATTACAATGAGCAGTTCTTC. This chain uses TRBV7-3 with TRBJ2-1; a possible D gene is TRBD1 (6 bases). Per the germline V gene, CDR1 is SGHTA and CDR2 is FQGTGA. The CDR3 length is 14 residues. V was pared by 5 bases and J by 4 bases, with 12 bases between.

This rearrangement joins TRBV21-1 to TRBJ2-7; the D call in the table, TRBD1, was not verified against the DNA. TRBV21-1 counts as a pseudogene. CDR3 length: 18 amino acids. For the CDR3, the DNA is TGTGCCAGCAGCAAATGCCGCAGGGGGCCCTCAAGCTCCTACGAGCAGTACGTC. This codes for CASSKCRRGPSSSYEQYV.

The chain couples TRBV19 to TRBJ2-7, with TRBD1 matching 12 bases. The CDR3 runs to 15 residues. Looked up from germline, CDR1 is LNHDA and CDR2 is SQIVND (reference sequence). The V gene end was trimmed by 6 bases and the J gene end by 4 bases; junction bases not matched to a gene: 7. This CDR3 is CASRGDRGRKYEQYV. The CDR3 DNA follows: TGTGCCAGTAGGGGGGACAGGGGGCGAAAGTACGAGCAGTACGTC.

This rearrangement joins TRBV7-2 to TRBJ2-7; TRBD1 aligns across 11 bases. Trimming cost V 5 bases and J 4 bases; bases outside gene matches: 10. CDR1 and CDR2 (germline): SGHTA, FQGNSA. The CDR3 totals 16 residues. CDR3 sequence (DNA): TGTGCCAGCAGCCGTACCTCCGGGACAGGGGGATACGAGCAGTACTTC. It translates to CASSRTSGTGGYEQYF.

The chain uses TRBV6-1 and TRBJ2-7; 10 nucleotides match TRBD1. Germline assignment: CDR1 MNHNS and CDR2 SASEGT. This CDR3 has 16 amino acids. Losses at the gene ends were 1 base for V and 13 bases for J; bases not matched to a gene: 16. In DNA, the CDR3 is TGTGCCAGCAGTGAAGAGGACAGGGGGACTCCTCAAACTTACTACGTC. Translated, it gives CASSEEDRGTPQTYYV.

The chain employs TRBV3-1 (or the pseudogene TRBV3-2) and TRBJ2-5, with D possibly being TRBD2 (5 bases). V was trimmed by 0 bases and J by 5 bases, leaving 10 bases between them. Germline CDR1 LGHDT, CDR2 YNNKEL (reference sequence). There are 14 residues in the CDR3. The CDR3 DNA reads as TGTGCCAGCAGCCAAGAATTAGGGAGTGAGACCCAGTACTTC. Amino acid sequence: CASSQELGSETQYF.

V is TRBV20-1 and J is TRBJ2-5, with D maybe TRBD1 (5 bases). V lost 3 bases and J lost 2, with 10 bases in between. Germline V gene data show CDR1 as DFQATT and CDR2 as SNEGSKA (reference sequence). The CDR3 extends over 13 amino acids. The CDR3 spells CSASGTGQETQYF. In nucleotides, the CDR3 is TGCAGTGCTAGTGGTACAGGTCAAGAGACCCAGTACTTC.

The chain links TRBV10-2 to TRBJ2-1, with 9 positions matching TRBD2. Germline V gene data show CDR1 as WSHSY and CDR2 as SAAADI. Losses at the gene ends were 6 bases for V and 12 bases for J; bases not matched to a gene: 9. This CDR3 is 13 amino acids long. In nucleotides, the CDR3 is TGCGCCAGCAGCATAGCGGGGGACCGGGCGCAGTTCTTC. Amino acid sequence: CASSIAGDRAQFF.

The chain recombines TRBV7-9 with TRBJ2-2; 7 bases are a match to TRBD1. Germline loops: CDR1 SEHNR, CDR2 FQNEAQ (reference sequence). The CDR3 sequence is 13 residues long. V was clipped by 4 bases and J by 6 bases; unmatched bases: 2. CDR3 sequence reads: CASSSTGAGELFF. The CDR3 bases are TGTGCCAGCAGCTCCACAGGGGCCGGGGAGCTGTTTTTT.

The chain uses TRBV19 and TRBJ2-7, with TRBD1 identical over 10 bases. The germline CDR1 and CDR2 sequences are LNHDA and SQIVND (reference sequence). CDR3 length equals 15 residues. V gave up 3 bases and J gave up 6 bases; unmatched junction bases: 8. The CDR3 coding sequence is TGTGCCAGTAGTATTGGGACAGGGGATGTGATCGAGCAGTACTTC. This translates into CASSIGTGDVIEQYF.

V and J are TRBV5-1 and TRBJ1-3; no definite D call. This CDR3 is built from 15 residues. V was shortened by 4 bases and J by 0 bases, with 11 bases between the two germline ends. The germline gives CDR1 SGHRS, CDR2 YFSETQ. CDR3 nucleotides: TGCGCCAGCAGCGCTGGAGGCCTCTCTGGAAACACCATATATTTT. Translation gives CASSAGGLSGNTIYF.

The chain employs TRBV3-1 (or the pseudogene TRBV3-2) and TRBJ2-5; D remains ambiguous. From germline, CDR1 is LGHDT and CDR2 YNNKEL (reference sequence). This CDR3 is built from 12 residues. V was trimmed by 0 bases and J by 10 bases, leaving 9 bases between them. The chain's CDR3 is CASSQDSSLQYF. The CDR3 bases are TGTGCCAGCAGCCAAGATTCCAGTCTCCAGTACTTC.

The chain uses TRBV3-1 (or the pseudogene TRBV3-2) and TRBJ2-3; 14 nucleotides line up with TRBD2. The V and J ends lost 4 bases and 5 bases, in that order; junction bases with no gene match: 2. The CDR3 has 15 amino acids. Germline V gives CDR1 LGHDT, CDR2 YNNKEL (reference sequence). CDR3 nucleotides: TGTGCCAGCAGCCGGACTAGCGGGGGGCTAGATACGCAGTATTTT. This translates into CASSRTSGGLDTQYF.

V and J are TRBV27 and TRBJ1-5; D ambiguous. Trimming took off 1 base at V and 3 bases at J, with 7 bases between the two ends. The CDR3 runs 14 residues. Germline assignment: CDR1 MNHEY and CDR2 SMNVEV (reference sequence). The chain's CDR3 is CASSLYGHNQPQHF. CDR3 DNA: TGTGCCAGCAGTTTATATGGGCACAATCAGCCCCAGCATTTT.

The V gene is TRBV18, the J gene TRBJ2-5; maybe TRBD2 (5 bases). The V and J ends lost 3 bases and 7 bases respectively, with 12 bases between them. This CDR3 is 13 amino acids long. Germline CDR1 and CDR2: KGHSH and LQKENI. The CDR3 is CASSPPLRGTQYF. The DNA of the CDR3 is TGTGCCAGCTCACCCCCCCTCCGGGGGACCCAGTACTTC.

The chain recombines TRBV14 with TRBJ2-7; 7 bases are shared with TRBD1. Germline V CDR1 and CDR2: SGHDN, FVKESK. V lost 3 bases, J lost 3 bases, and 2 bases stayed unmatched. CDR3 length: 13 amino acids. The CDR3 DNA reads as TGTGCCAGCAGCCAGTGGGACAGCTACGAGCAGTACTTC. Translated, it gives CASSQWDSYEQYF.

The chain is built from TRBV4-2 and TRBJ2-6, with D possibly TRBD1 on 6 matching bases. This CDR3 contains 16 residues. V was trimmed by 4 bases and J by 0 bases, leaving 10 bases between them. Germline values: CDR1 LGHNA, CDR2 YNFKEQ. In DNA form, the CDR3 reads TGTGCCAGCAGCCCGACGGACAGCTCTGGGGCCAACGTCCTGACTTTC. This sequence encodes CASSPTDSSGANVLTF.